This is a list of T cell receptor beta chains from one sample in a study of vaccination effects on CD4 cells after COVID-19. These receptors have no known antigen. TCRdb keeps only in-frame clones here, not all; method: immunoSEQ multiplex PCR. The sample holds tens of thousands of clones, roughly 80% seen once. Here the sequenced sample was CD4+ T cells from PBMCs cultured without peptide, taken after COVID-19 vaccination. The receptor source for this set is a human donor who received a COVID-19 vaccine. CDR3s include the opening cysteine and the closing phenylalanine or tryptophan. D genes are given only for firm matches. Not all rows give a size; the values are once, few, many and, for expanded clones, a class.

size	V	length	D	J	DNA	CDR3
NA	TRBV6-2/TRBV6-3	12	NA	TRBJ1-2	TGTGCCAGCAGTTACTCTCGGTATGGCTACACCTTC	CASSYSRYGYTF
NA	TRBV28	11	NA	TRBJ1-6	TGTGCCAGCAGTCTGAATTCACCCCTCCACTTT	CASSLNSPLHF
once	TRBV20-1	13	NA	TRBJ1-4	TGCAGTGCTACTGAGAACAGTGTTGAAAAACTGTTTTTT	CSATENSVEKLFF
NA	TRBV7-3	13	TRBD2	TRBJ2-1	TGTGCCAGCAGCTGGCGGGGGGATGATGAGCAGTTCTTC	CASSWRGDDEQFF
NA	TRBV5-1	18	TRBD2	TRBJ2-1	TGCGCCAGCAGCTTCCAGGGCTCCACGATGGGACTATACAATGAGCAGTTCTTC	CASSFQGSTMGLYNEQFF
NA	TRBV6-1	16	TRBD1	TRBJ2-5	TGTGCCAGCAGTGAAGCGCTTGGACAGGGGGGAAACACTCAGTACTTC	CASSEALGQGGNTQYF
NA	TRBV7-3	15	NA	TRBJ1-2	TGTGCCAGCAGCTTAGGAGACAGACCATCCTATGGCTACACCTTC	CASSLGDRPSYGYTF
NA	TRBV11-2	16	TRBD1	TRBJ1-2	TGTGCCAGCAGCTTAGCCCCGCGGACAGGAAACTATGGCTACACCTTC	CASSLAPRTGNYGYTF
NA	TRBV11-1	15	NA	TRBJ2-2	TGTGCCAGCAGCTTAGAGGCCGGAACCACCGGGGAGCTGTTTTTT	CASSLEAGTTGELFF
NA	TRBV6-5	15	TRBD1	TRBJ2-1	TGTGCCAGCAGCTCCGGGACAGGGGGATACAATGAGCAGTTCTTC	CASSSGTGGYNEQFF
NA	TRBV28	16	TRBD1	TRBJ1-4	TGTGCCAGCAGTCCCAGACTCGGGACAGCTAATGAAAAACTGTTTTTT	CASSPRLGTANEKLFF
NA	TRBV28	11	NA	TRBJ2-3	TGTGCCAGCAGCAAACGAGATACGCAGTATTTT	CASSKRDTQYF
NA	TRBV2	13	NA	TRBJ1-5	TGTGCCAGCAGCGCCCCGGACACCAAGCCCCAGCATTTT	CASSAPDTKPQHF
NA	TRBV6-5	14	NA	TRBJ1-5	TGTGCCAGCAGTTACGCACATTACAATCAGCCCCAGCATTTT	CASSYAHYNQPQHF
NA	TRBV28	14	NA	TRBJ1-2	TGTGCCAGCAGTTTCGTGGTCGGGGTCTATGGCTACACCTTC	CASSFVVGVYGYTF
NA	TRBV7-3	14	TRBD1	TRBJ2-2	TGTGCCAGCAGCTTTGACAGGGACACCGGGGAGCTGTTTTTT	CASSFDRDTGELFF
NA	TRBV10-1	13	NA	TRBJ1-1	TGCGCCAGCAGCACTGACCCGAACACTGAAGCTTTCTTT	CASSTDPNTEAFF
NA	TRBV20-1	13	NA	TRBJ1-4	TGCAGTGCTAGTAGCGGGTCAGGGGAAAAACTGTTTTTT	CSASSGSGEKLFF
NA	TRBV7-2	14	TRBD2	TRBJ2-5	TGTGCCAGCAGCTTCGGGGGGGCCAGGGAGACCCAGTACTTC	CASSFGGARETQYF
once	TRBV6-5	13	NA	TRBJ2-5	TGTGCCAGCACTGTCTCACCCCTGGAGACCCAGTACTTC	CASTVSPLETQYF
NA	TRBV2	14	NA	TRBJ2-2	TGTGCCAGCAGTAACGAAGGGAACACCGGGGAGCTGTTTTTT	CASSNEGNTGELFF
once	TRBV7-3	16	TRBD1	TRBJ2-1	TGTGCCAGCAGCTCAACAGGGGAGCGGTCCTACAATGAGCAGTTCTTC	CASSSTGERSYNEQFF
few	TRBV5-6	15	TRBD1	TRBJ2-2	TGTGCCAGCAGCTTGACGGACAGGGGGCCCGGGGAGCTGTTTTTT	CASSLTDRGPGELFF
NA	TRBV7-3	15	NA	TRBJ2-5	TGTGCCAGCAGCGGAGGGGTAGGGGGCGGCGAGACCCAGTACTTC	CASSGGVGGGETQYF
NA	TRBV24-1	16	TRBD1	TRBJ2-3	TGTGCCACCAGTGATTTTGGGACAGGGAAGGCAGATACGCAGTATTTT	CATSDFGTGKADTQYF
NA	TRBV27	14	NA	TRBJ1-3	TGTGCCAGCAGCGCCCTGGGATTTGGAAACACCATATATTTT	CASSALGFGNTIYF
NA	TRBV4-1	16	TRBD1	TRBJ2-5	TGCGCCAGCAGCCAAGGGACAGGAATGGGGGTGGGGACCCAGTACTTC	CASSQGTGMGVGTQYF
NA	TRBV5-1	15	TRBD1	TRBJ2-3	TGCGCCAGCAATCCCGGGACAGGGAGCACAGATACGCAGTATTTT	CASNPGTGSTDTQYF
once	TRBV5-1	17	NA	TRBJ2-2	TGCGCCAGCAGCTTGGAACCGGGTAGCGTGAGGGCCGGGGAGCTGTTTTTT	CASSLEPGSVRAGELFF